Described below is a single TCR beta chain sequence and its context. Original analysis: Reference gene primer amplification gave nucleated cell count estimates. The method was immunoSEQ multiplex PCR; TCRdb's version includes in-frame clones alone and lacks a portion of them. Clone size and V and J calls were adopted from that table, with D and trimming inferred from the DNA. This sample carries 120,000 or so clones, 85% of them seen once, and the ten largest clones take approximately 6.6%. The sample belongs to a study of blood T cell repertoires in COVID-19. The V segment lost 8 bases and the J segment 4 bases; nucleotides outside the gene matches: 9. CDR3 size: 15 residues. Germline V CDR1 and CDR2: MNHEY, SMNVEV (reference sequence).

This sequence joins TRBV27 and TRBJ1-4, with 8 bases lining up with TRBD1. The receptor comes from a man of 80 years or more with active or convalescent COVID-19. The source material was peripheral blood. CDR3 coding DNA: TGTGCCAGCCAACCTCAGGGGGCAAGTAATGAAAAACTGTTTTTT. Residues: CASQPQGASNEKLFF.